This TCR beta chain was obtained from a study of CD8+ T cells in alopecia areata. Study as a whole: Treated individuals took tofacitinib by mouth, 5 to 10 mg twice daily. Findings and limits, study-wide: Greater clonality was observed in lesional scalp samples, especially alopecia totalis/universalis, versus normal scalp.

The ends lost 6 bases at V and 0 bases at J; junction bases unmatched: 4. Germline CDR1 is SNHLY and CDR2 is FYNNEI. This CDR3 spans 15 amino acids. About this clone: Its target is unknown.

RNA was isolated and reverse transcribed to cDNA, the sequencing template. Sequencing used immunoSEQ multiplex PCR; TCRdb keeps in-frame clones, though not all of them. Among 140,000 or so clones listed, 51% were seen once. The clonotype was recovered from a human donor with alopecia areata. The chain uses TRBV2 and TRBJ2-7; TRBD2 agrees at 11 bases. Sequencing was performed on CD4+ T cells sorted from blood, taken at week 0. The CDR3 sequence is CASRLTSGSSYEQYF. CDR3 in DNA: TGTGCCAGCAGACTCACTAGCGGGAGCTCCTACGAGCAGTACTTC. The full variable domain, with the rest looked up from reference TRBV2 and TRBJ2-7, is EPEVTQTPSHQVTQMGQEVILRCVPISNHLYFYWYRQILGQKVEFLVSFYNNEISEKSEIFDDQFSVERPDGSNFTLKIRSTKLEDSAMYFCASRLTSGSSYEQYFGPGTRLTVT.